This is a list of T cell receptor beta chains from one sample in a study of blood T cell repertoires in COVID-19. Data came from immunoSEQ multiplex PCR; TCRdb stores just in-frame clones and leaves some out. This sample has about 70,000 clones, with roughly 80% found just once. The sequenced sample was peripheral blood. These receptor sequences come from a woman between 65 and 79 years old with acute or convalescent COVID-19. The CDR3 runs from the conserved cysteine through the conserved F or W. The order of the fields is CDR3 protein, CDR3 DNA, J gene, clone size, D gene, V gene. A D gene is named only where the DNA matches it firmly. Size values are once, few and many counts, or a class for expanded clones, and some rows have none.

CDR3: CASRPGTSGGGNTGELFF
DNA: TGTGCCAGCAGGCCCGGGACTAGCGGGGGGGGCAACACCGGGGAGCTGTTTTTT
J: TRBJ2-2
size: .
D: TRBD2
V: TRBV7-9

CDR3: CASRVALRFYEQYF
DNA: TGTGCCAGCAGAGTAGCCCTTAGGTTCTACGAGCAGTACTTC
J: TRBJ2-7
size: .
D: .
V: TRBV11-3

CDR3: CASSQPGQGAKQYF
DNA: TGTGCCAGCAGCCAACCGGGACAGGGGGCAAAGCAGTACTTC
J: TRBJ2-7
size: .
D: TRBD1
V: TRBV3-1/TRBV3-2

CDR3: CSASGRAPDTQYF
DNA: TGCAGTGCTAGTGGCAGGGCCCCGGATACGCAGTATTTT
J: TRBJ2-3
size: .
D: .
V: TRBV20-1

CDR3: CASSYHENRASYGYTF
DNA: TGTGCCAGCAGTTATCACGAAAACAGGGCATCGTATGGCTACACCTTC
J: TRBJ1-2
size: .
D: .
V: TRBV6-5

CDR3: CASRLVFGQDHNYGYTF
DNA: TGTGCAAGTCGCTTAGTTTTCGGACAGGACCATAACTATGGCTACACCTTC
J: TRBJ1-2
size: .
D: .
V: TRBV12-2

CDR3: CASSYSRWLAQETQYF
DNA: TGTGCCAGCAGTTACTCGAGGTGGTTGGCCCAAGAGACCCAGTACTTC
J: TRBJ2-5
size: .
D: .
V: TRBV6-5

CDR3: CASSQLAVAPYEQYF
DNA: TGTGCCAGCAGCCAACTAGCAGTTGCCCCCTACGAGCAGTACTTC
J: TRBJ2-7
size: .
D: .
V: TRBV5-6

CDR3: CASKAGQGIDETQYF
DNA: TGTGCCAGCAAAGCGGGACAGGGAATAGACGAGACCCAGTACTTC
J: TRBJ2-5
size: .
D: TRBD1
V: TRBV2

CDR3: CASSLSSVNGYTF
DNA: TGTGCCAGCAGTTTGAGTTCGGTGAATGGCTACACCTTC
J: TRBJ1-2
size: .
D: .
V: TRBV28

CDR3: CASTGFANTGELFF
DNA: TGTGCCAGCACGGGGTTCGCGAACACCGGGGAGCTGTTTTTT
J: TRBJ2-2
size: .
D: .
V: TRBV6-6

CDR3: CSAPSGGGAGETQYF
DNA: TGCAGCGCCCCTTCGGGGGGGGGCGCAGGGGAGACCCAGTACTTC
J: TRBJ2-5
size: .
D: TRBD2
V: TRBV29-1

CDR3: CSVIGQIEAFF
DNA: TGCAGCGTTATAGGACAGATTGAAGCTTTCTTT
J: TRBJ1-1
size: few
D: .
V: TRBV29-1

CDR3: CATQGDNSPLHF
DNA: TGCGCCACTCAGGGGGATAATTCACCCCTCCACTTT
J: TRBJ1-6
size: .
D: TRBD1
V: TRBV10-1

CDR3: CASSFGMNTEAFF
DNA: TGTGCCAGCAGTTTCGGGATGAACACTGAAGCTTTCTTT
J: TRBJ1-1
size: few
D: .
V: TRBV27

CDR3: CASSNRGQGATAEAFF
DNA: TGTGCCAGCAGCAACCGGGGACAGGGGGCGACCGCTGAAGCTTTCTTT
J: TRBJ1-1
size: .
D: TRBD1
V: TRBV11-2

CDR3: CASSLGATWVREQFF
DNA: TGTGCCAGCAGCTTAGGCGCGACATGGGTACGGGAGCAGTTCTTC
J: TRBJ2-1
size: .
D: .
V: TRBV11-2

CDR3: CASSSIETQYF
DNA: TGTGCCAGCAGCTCAATAGAGACCCAGTACTTC
J: TRBJ2-5
size: .
D: .
V: TRBV7-9

CDR3: CASSSGTRPPPAEAFF
DNA: TGTGCCAGCAGCTCGGGGACACGACCACCCCCGGCTGAAGCTTTCTTT
J: TRBJ1-1
size: .
D: .
V: TRBV5-6

CDR3: CASSLAGVASEKLFF
DNA: TGCGCCAGCAGCTTGGCCGGGGTCGCAAGTGAAAAACTGTTTTTT
J: TRBJ1-4
size: once
D: .
V: TRBV5-1

CDR3: CASSLDPQGYEQYF
DNA: TGTGCCAGCAGCTTAGATCCCCAGGGCTACGAGCAGTACTTC
J: TRBJ2-7
size: .
D: .
V: TRBV11-2

CDR3: CASSEVLAGEFEQFF
DNA: TGTGCCAGCAGTGAAGTCCTAGCGGGAGAATTTGAGCAGTTCTTC
J: TRBJ2-1
size: .
D: TRBD2
V: TRBV6-1

CDR3: CASSHPRGEAFF
DNA: TGTGCCAGCAGCCACCCAAGGGGTGAAGCTTTCTTT
J: TRBJ1-1
size: .
D: .
V: TRBV11-2

CDR3: CASSPDRDTQYF
DNA: TGTGCCAGCTCACCCGACAGAGATACGCAGTATTTT
J: TRBJ2-3
size: .
D: .
V: TRBV18

CDR3: CASSYSITLRGADHTEAFF
DNA: TGTGCCAGCAGTTACTCGATCACGCTTCGGGGGGCCGACCACACTGAAGCTTTCTTT
J: TRBJ1-1
size: .
D: .
V: TRBV6-2/TRBV6-3

CDR3: CASSLGQTSYEQYF
DNA: TGTGCCAGTAGTTTGGGACAGACCTCCTACGAGCAGTACTTC
J: TRBJ2-7
size: .
D: TRBD1
V: TRBV19

CDR3: CSAPRTDTQYF
DNA: TGCAGTGCTCCCAGGACAGATACGCAGTATTTT
J: TRBJ2-3
size: .
D: .
V: TRBV20-1

CDR3: CAWRGTGSAHTIYF
DNA: TGTGCCTGGAGGGGGACAGGGTCGGCACACACCATATATTTT
J: TRBJ1-3
size: once
D: TRBD1
V: TRBV30

CDR3: CASSFSYDRSNTEAFF
DNA: TGTGCCAGCAGCTTCTCCTATGACAGATCGAACACTGAAGCTTTCTTT
J: TRBJ1-1
size: .
D: .
V: TRBV7-6

CDR3: CASSQESVGTGKETQYF
DNA: TGTGCCAGCAGCCAAGAGAGTGTCGGGACTGGGAAAGAGACCCAGTACTTC
J: TRBJ2-5
size: .
D: .
V: TRBV3-1/TRBV3-2

CDR3: CASSSQRDNEQFF
DNA: TGTGCCAGCAGCTCCCAGCGGGACAATGAGCAGTTCTTC
J: TRBJ2-1
size: .
D: .
V: TRBV12-3/TRBV12-4

CDR3: CAWSVRDTGTQYF
DNA: TGTGCCTGGAGTGTACGCGACACCGGCACCCAGTACTTC
J: TRBJ2-5
size: once
D: .
V: TRBV30

CDR3: CASSSERYNEQFF
DNA: TGTGCCAGTAGTTCCGAGAGGTACAATGAGCAGTTCTTC
J: TRBJ2-1
size: .
D: .
V: TRBV19

CDR3: CASSLSSGRNTGELFF
DNA: TGTGCCAGCAGTTTGAGCAGCGGGAGGAACACCGGGGAGCTGTTTTTT
J: TRBJ2-2
size: .
D: TRBD2
V: TRBV28

CDR3: CASSLAGSGEQFF
DNA: TGTGCCAGCAGTTTGGCAGGGTCGGGTGAGCAGTTCTTC
J: TRBJ2-1
size: .
D: .
V: TRBV27

CDR3: CASSFLRRGTVNTEAFF
DNA: TGTGCCAGCAGCTTCCTACGACGGGGGACAGTGAACACTGAAGCTTTCTTT
J: TRBJ1-1
size: .
D: TRBD1
V: TRBV5-5

CDR3: CASSYPAGGSYNEQFF
DNA: TGTGCCAGCAGTTATCCCGCCGGGGGCTCCTACAATGAGCAGTTCTTC
J: TRBJ2-1
size: .
D: .
V: TRBV6-6

CDR3: CSVLTGDSNQPQHF
DNA: TGCAGCGTTTTAACAGGGGATAGCAATCAGCCCCAGCATTTT
J: TRBJ1-5
size: .
D: TRBD1
V: TRBV29-1

CDR3: CASTGREGQPQHF
DNA: TGTGCCAGCACCGGCAGGGAGGGTCAGCCCCAGCATTTT
J: TRBJ1-5
size: .
D: .
V: TRBV6-5

CDR3: CASSSSGGELFF
DNA: TGTGCCAGCAGCTCTTCAGGAGGGGAGCTGTTTTTT
J: TRBJ2-2
size: .
D: .
V: TRBV5-4

CDR3: CASSSSAGGQGTQYF
DNA: TGTGCCAGTAGTTCGTCGGCGGGGGGGCAGGGTACGCAGTATTTT
J: TRBJ2-3
size: .
D: TRBD2
V: TRBV19

CDR3: CASSLLIGELAGVDNEQFF
DNA: TGTGCCAGCAGCTTGCTGATTGGTGAACTAGCGGGAGTTGACAATGAGCAGTTCTTC
J: TRBJ2-1
size: .
D: TRBD2
V: TRBV7-9

CDR3: CASSQGGGGVQYF
DNA: TGTGCCAGCAGCCAAGGAGGGGGGGGCGTTCAGTACTTC
J: TRBJ2-4
size: once
D: .
V: TRBV14

CDR3: CASSPATGELFF
DNA: TGTGCCAGCTCACCGGCCACCGGGGAGCTGTTTTTT
J: TRBJ2-2
size: .
D: .
V: TRBV18

CDR3: CASSPQNRASTGELFF
DNA: TGTGCCAGCTCGCCGCAGAACAGGGCTTCCACCGGGGAGCTGTTTTTT
J: TRBJ2-2
size: .
D: .
V: TRBV18

CDR3: CASSSQGGIYGYTF
DNA: TGTGCCAGCTCAAGCCAGGGGGGAATATATGGCTACACCTTC
J: TRBJ1-2
size: .
D: TRBD1
V: TRBV18

CDR3: CASRLDREPTDTQYF
DNA: TGTGCCAGCAGACTGGACAGAGAACCCACAGATACGCAGTATTTT
J: TRBJ2-3
size: .
D: .
V: TRBV6-5

CDR3: CASSNRGVGSGNTIYF
DNA: TGTGCCAGCAGCAACCGGGGGGTCGGGTCTGGAAACACCATATATTTT
J: TRBJ1-3
size: .
D: .
V: TRBV4-2

CDR3: CASSTGTPNSNQPQHF
DNA: TGTGCCAGTAGTACCGGGACACCTAATAGCAATCAGCCCCAGCATTTT
J: TRBJ1-5
size: .
D: .
V: TRBV19

CDR3: CASSSTGAGTDTQYF
DNA: TGTGCCAGCAGCTCGACAGGGGCGGGCACAGATACGCAGTATTTT
J: TRBJ2-3
size: .
D: TRBD1
V: TRBV7-9

CDR3: CASSSDRDRYSNQPQHF
DNA: TGTGCCAGCAGTTCGGACAGGGACCGTTATAGCAATCAGCCCCAGCATTTT
J: TRBJ1-5
size: medium-sized
D: TRBD1
V: TRBV6-2/TRBV6-3

CDR3: CASSLASGGAGNTIYF
DNA: TGTGCCAGCAGCTTAGCGAGCGGGGGCGCGGGTAACACCATATATTTT
J: TRBJ1-3
size: .
D: .
V: TRBV7-8

CDR3: CASSLRGYPGGELFF
DNA: TGTGCCAGCAGCTTACGAGGGTACCCGGGCGGGGAGCTGTTTTTT
J: TRBJ2-2
size: .
D: .
V: TRBV7-2

CDR3: CASCWTSRDTGELFF
DNA: TGTGCCAGCTGCTGGACTAGCAGAGACACCGGGGAGCTGTTTTTT
J: TRBJ2-2
size: few
D: TRBD2
V: TRBV18

CDR3: CASSEGGGPDTQYF
DNA: TGTGCCAGCAGTGAAGGCGGGGGCCCAGATACGCAGTATTTT
J: TRBJ2-3
size: .
D: .
V: TRBV2